This T cell receptor beta chain was sequenced during a study of T cell repertoires in aging, cancer and after chemotherapy. Study-level information: The full dataset contained several million TCR reads. Points from the study as a whole: Compared with age-matched healthy donors, untreated hematological or solid cancer patients showed higher blood TCR clonality.

Multiplex touch-down PCR with TRB-A/B primers amplified rearranged V-D-J TRB sequences. A single record per CDR3 protein comes from TCRdb applying MiXCR to the multiplex PCR reads. In the table there are more than 6,500 distinct CDR3 sequences, about 30% of which are singletons. The template was genomic DNA from peripheral blood, not RNA. This clonotype was seen a handful of times. Antigen specificity is unknown. Germline V gene data show CDR1 as SGHDT and CDR2 as YYEEEE. The V end was cut by 0 bases, the J end by 6 bases, with 12 bases between. The length of the CDR3 is 14 residues. This receptor was taken from a human donor with a blood cancer. The donor label of this sample is uncertain. The sequenced material came from blood. This chain uses TRBV5-6 with TRBJ2-5; D may match TRBD1 or TRBD2 (7 bases each). The CDR3 DNA follows: TGTGCCAGCAGCTTGGACAGGGGAGGGAAGACCCAGTACTTC. This sequence encodes CASSLDRGGKTQYF.